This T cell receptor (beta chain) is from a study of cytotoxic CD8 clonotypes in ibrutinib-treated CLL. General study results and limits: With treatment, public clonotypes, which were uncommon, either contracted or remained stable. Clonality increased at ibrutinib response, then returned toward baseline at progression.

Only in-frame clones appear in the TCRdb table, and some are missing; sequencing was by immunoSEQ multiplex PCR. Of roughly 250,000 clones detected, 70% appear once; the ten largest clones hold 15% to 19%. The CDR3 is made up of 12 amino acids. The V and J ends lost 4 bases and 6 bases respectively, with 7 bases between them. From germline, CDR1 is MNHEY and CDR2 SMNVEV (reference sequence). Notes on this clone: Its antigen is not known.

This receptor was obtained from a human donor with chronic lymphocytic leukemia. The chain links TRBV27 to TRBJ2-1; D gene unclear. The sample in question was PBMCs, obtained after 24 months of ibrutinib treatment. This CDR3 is CASSSSGNEQFF. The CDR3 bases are TGTGCCAGCAGTTCATCCGGCAATGAGCAGTTCTTC.